Below, 7 T cell receptor beta chains from the same sample are listed, as sequenced in a study of blood T cells in healthy people across ages. Next came a second PCR, run for about 6 to 12 cycles, which used a sample-barcoded 5' primer along with a J-beta primer mix. Via MiXCR, TCRdb re-called the 5' RACE reads, giving one row per CDR3 protein. This sample carries 780,000 or so distinct CDR3 sequences, less than 70% of them seen once, and the ten largest clones take approximately 41%. Source material: blood. These TCRs come from an elderly man in good health.

The V call is TRBV7-3, the J call TRBJ2-3; 9 bases map to TRBD1. The CDR3 extends over 16 amino acids. CDR1 is SGHTA and CDR2 is FQGTGA in the germline V gene. With V trimmed by 3 bases and J by 4 bases, 8 bases remained unmatched. CDR3 in DNA: TGTGCCAGCAGCTTTTTTGGACAGGGGTTGGCAGATACGCAGTATTTT. As protein: CASSFFGQGLADTQYF.

The CDR3 region has the DNA TGCAGTGCGGGACAGGGCCTCTCTCGAGGTGGCTACACCTTC. As protein: CSAGQGLSRGGYTF. V usage is TRBV20-1 and J usage is TRBJ1-2; 9 nucleotides align to TRBD1. CDR1 is DFQATT, CDR2 SNEGSKA, per germline (reference sequence). J was trimmed by 7 bases and V by 6 bases; bases with no gene match: 12. The CDR3 consists of 14 residues.

This chain uses TRBV9 with TRBJ1-5; no clear D. CDR1 is SGDLS, CDR2 YYNGEE, per germline. V was cut by 0 bases and J by 1 base, with 5 bases left in between. This CDR3 has 14 residues. The CDR3 reads CASSVGRSNQPQHF. DNA for the CDR3: TGTGCCAGCAGCGTAGGTAGGAGCAATCAGCCCCAGCATTTT.

This clonotype was seen once. The rearrangement joins TRBV24-1 to TRBJ2-1, with TRBD2 matching over 7 bases. This CDR3 spans 14 amino acids. The J segment lost 13 bases and the V segment lost 1 base, leaving 9 bases of the junction unmatched. Germline V gives CDR1 KGHDR, CDR2 SFDVKD. The CDR3 sequence: CATSDLSSGPHQFF. The CDR3 DNA reads TGTGCCACCAGTGATTTAAGTAGCGGGCCCCATCAGTTCTTC.

The V gene is TRBV27, the J gene TRBJ1-1; D call uncertain. This CDR3 comprises 13 residues. V gave up 4 bases and J gave up 3 bases, with 9 bases separating them. CDR1 and CDR2 (germline): MNHEY, SMNVEV (reference sequence). The chain's CDR3 is CASSSPADTEAFF. For the CDR3, the DNA is TGTGCCAGCAGTTCCCCTGCGGACACTGAAGCTTTCTTT.

The chain uses TRBV6-1 and TRBJ2-1; perhaps TRBD1 as D (6 bases). Trimming pared 8 bases from V and 4 bases from J, leaving 15 bases between. CDR1 MNHNS and CDR2 SASEGT come from the germline V gene. This CDR3 has 14 residues. The CDR3 DNA reads as TGTGCCAGCTGGGCGCCCAGGGGATACAATGAGCAGTTCTTC. This encodes CASWAPRGYNEQFF.

The rearrangement uses TRBV15 and TRBJ2-3; TRBD2 aligns across 9 bases. V shed 0 bases, J shed 5 bases, and the junction held 6 bases outside the gene matches. Germline lookup yields CDR1 LNHNV and CDR2 YYDKDF (reference sequence). The CDR3 has 16 residues. In DNA, the CDR3 is TGTGCCACCAGCAGAGATCGAGCGGGGGGCCGAGATACGCAGTATTTT. This translates into CATSRDRAGGRDTQYF.